These 9 T cell receptor beta chains were sequenced from one sample in a study of blood T cell repertoires in COVID-19. Assay used: immunoSEQ multiplex PCR; TCRdb lists only in-frame clones, some missing. The top ten clones hold about 0.57% of a sample with 150,000 to 180,000 clones, less than 95% of them seen once. Sequenced material: peripheral blood. The receptors here all came from a man aged 45-65 years with acute or convalescent COVID-19.

The chain joins TRBV9 to TRBJ2-7, with D possibly TRBD2 on 6 matching bases. V lost 0 bases, J lost 1 base, and 11 bases lay in between. CDR1 is SGDLS, CDR2 YYNGEE, per germline. CDR3 length: 15 amino acids. The CDR3: CASSVGGDGSYEQYF. CDR3 nucleotides: TGTGCCAGCAGCGTAGGGGGGGACGGTTCCTACGAGCAGTACTTC.

The chain recombines TRBV3-1 (or the pseudogene TRBV3-2) with TRBJ2-7; TRBD2 matches 10 bases. Germline V gives CDR1 LGHDT, CDR2 YNNKEL (reference sequence). The J segment lost 6 bases and the V segment lost 1 base, leaving 3 bases of the junction unmatched. This CDR3 is built from 14 residues. The CDR3 here is CASSQASGSGEQYF. The DNA of the CDR3 is TGTGCCAGCAGCCAAGCTAGCGGGAGTGGCGAGCAGTACTTC.

This rearrangement joins TRBV15 to TRBJ1-2; D may be TRBD1 (5 bases). The V gene lost 5 bases and the J gene lost 8 bases, with 12 bases spanning the gap. The germline CDR1 and CDR2 sequences are LNHNV and YYDKDF (reference sequence). CDR3 size: 12 residues. The DNA for the CDR3 is TGTGCCACCAGCCTCCGGGACTCCGGCTACACCTTC. The encoded protein is CATSLRDSGYTF.

V is TRBV6-2 or TRBV6-3 and J is TRBJ2-5; TRBD2 agrees at 14 bases. CDR3 length: 16 amino acids. The junction had 5 bases not matched to a gene; V was cut back by 6 bases and J by 2 bases. The germline CDR1 and CDR2 sequences are MNHEY and SVGEGT. In DNA form, the CDR3 reads TGTGCCAGCAGCCTTGGACTAGCGGGGGGACAAGAGACCCAGTACTTC. Translating it yields CASSLGLAGGQETQYF.

This clone showed up just once. V and J are TRBV5-1 and TRBJ2-6; D gene uncertain. With 7 bases removed from V and 0 bases from J, the gap between germline ends came to 11 bases. This CDR3 comprises 15 residues. Germline lookup yields CDR1 SGHRS and CDR2 YFSETQ. The CDR3 coding sequence is TGCGCCAGCTTCACCCCTACCTCTGGGGCCAACGTCCTGACTTTC. Translating it yields CASFTPTSGANVLTF.

The chain carries TRBV6-1 and TRBJ1-5; 9 bases fit TRBD1. Unmatched junction bases numbered 1, after V lost 0 bases and J lost 4 bases. CDR1 and CDR2 from the germline V gene are MNHNS and SASEGT. The CDR3 covers 15 residues. Here the CDR3 DNA reads TGTGCCAGCAGTGAAGCCGGGACAGGGAATCAGCCCCAGCATTTT. Amino acids: CASSEAGTGNQPQHF.

The chain combines TRBV14 with TRBJ1-4; D not resolved. V was trimmed by 4 bases and J by 0 bases, leaving 9 bases between them. Germline V CDR1 and CDR2: SGHDN, FVKESK. The CDR3 has 15 residues. CDR3: CASSPDLATNEKLFF. The CDR3 nucleotides read TGTGCCAGCAGCCCGGACTTAGCAACTAATGAAAAACTGTTTTTT.

This chain joins TRBV6-5 and TRBJ2-7; TRBD2 matches 10 bases. V trimming: 6 bases; J trimming: 3 bases; junction bases outside the gene matches: 5. CDR1 and CDR2 from the germline V gene are MNHEY and SVGAGI. This CDR3 is built from 14 residues. Here the CDR3 DNA reads TGTGCCAGCAGCCATCCTAGCGGGAGCTACGAGCAGTACTTC. Translating gives CASSHPSGSYEQYF.

This chain connects TRBV6-1 to TRBJ2-7; 9 nucleotides match TRBD1. In germline, CDR1 is MNHNS, CDR2 SASEGT. The V segment lost 3 bases and the J segment 5 bases; nucleotides outside the gene matches: 11. The CDR3 runs 16 residues. The CDR3 DNA follows: TGTGCCAGCAGTGACGACCTAGGGACAGGGAAGCACGAGCAGTACTTC. Its protein product is CASSDDLGTGKHEQYF.